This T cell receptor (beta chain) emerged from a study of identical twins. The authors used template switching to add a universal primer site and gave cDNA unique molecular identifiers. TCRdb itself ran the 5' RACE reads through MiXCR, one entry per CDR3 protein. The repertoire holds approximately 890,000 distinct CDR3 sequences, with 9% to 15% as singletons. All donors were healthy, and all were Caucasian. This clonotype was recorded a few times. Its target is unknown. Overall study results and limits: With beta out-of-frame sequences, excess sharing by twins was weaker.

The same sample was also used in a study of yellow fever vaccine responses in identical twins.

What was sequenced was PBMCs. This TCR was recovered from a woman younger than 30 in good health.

CDR3 protein: CASQAPQSYEQYF. As DNA, the CDR3 is TGTGCCAGTCAGGCGCCCCAGTCCTACGAGCAGTACTTC. This sequence joins TRBV28 and TRBJ2-7; no clear D gene. Germline CDR1 reads MDHEN; CDR2 reads SYDVKM. Trimming left V 9 bases short and J 1 base short, with 13 bases between. The CDR3 extends over 13 amino acids. The entire variable domain, with the rest obtained from reference TRBV28 and TRBJ2-7, is as follows: DVKVTQSSRYLVKRTGEKVFLECVQDMDHENMFWYRQDPGLGLRLIYFSYDVKMKEKGDIPEGYSVSREKKERFSLILESASTNQTSMYLCASQAPQSYEQYFGPGTRLTVT.